Given below is one TCR beta chain in context. There is no known antigen for this receptor. No qualities accompany the bases; no much larger clone lies one base away. All donors were healthy Caucasians. The data were taken from a study of identical twins (dated by TCRdb to about 2016). Broadly, across the study: To test whether fetal clonotypes persist, this study deep-sequenced TCR alpha and beta repertoires from monozygotic twins, from unrelated adults of various ages, and from cord blood. To rule out contamination, the twin experiments were replicated at different times with different library preparation protocols. Summary of the overall study and its limitations: Zero-insertion analyses could be partly confounded by invariant T cells such as MAIT and iNKT, though diverse VJ usage argued against such confounding for most clonotypes. In beta out-of-frame sequences, excess twin sharing was weaker, because having fewer shared sequences lowered the signal-to-noise ratio. Abundant cord blood beta clonotypes had fewer insertions, young adult naive repertoires showed a similar but weaker trend, and memory repertoires showed no such trend. Compared with coincidental sharing between unrelated individuals, out-of-frame TCR alpha sequences shared between twins showed an excess of sequences with low generation probability. Out-of-frame TCR alpha sharing in monozygotic twins was systematically underestimated by recombination models, whereas sharing between unrelated individuals was in agreement with the recombination models. Because the same donors could not be followed over many years, the conclusions depended on cross-sectional statistical analysis.

Receptor amplification or capture employed 5' RACE. The sequencing machine was an Illumina HiSeq 2000. Template switching introduced a universal primer binding site; the final cDNA contained a unique molecular identifier, enabling accurate counting of TCR cDNA molecules. Specific primers in the conserved constant-segment region were used to synthesize first-strand cDNA for the TCR alpha and beta chains. To control for contamination, each cDNA library was double barcoded with a SMART-Mk sample barcode plus Illumina barcodes. TruSeq adapter sequences and Illumina sample barcodes were added in two successive PCR steps. The Illumina HiSeq platform was used with custom primers to sequence TCR alpha and beta cDNA libraries. Per the source publication's procedure: MiGEC was used to process raw reads and extract unique molecular identifiers, and MiXCR was used to find CDR3 positions. For each individual, recombination models were inferred using an EM algorithm with the repgenHMM and IGoR tools. Shared clonotype analysis was performed with the tcR package in R, normalizing sharing by the product of cloneset sizes. To study raw recombination free of thymic and clonal selection effects, out-of-frame nonproductive sequences were analyzed. TCRdb reanalyzed the raw reads on its own, using fastp at Q25 for trimming and MiXCR for clone calling, and kept in-frame beta chains. Here each entry gathers all rows of one CDR3 protein and keeps the most common genes and DNA. The V and J calls reflect TCRdb's pipeline rather than the authors' work. The sample table shows 1.5 million to 2 million distinct CDR3 sequences, and about 30% are seen once. 0.25% to 0.3% of the sample comes from the top ten.

There are 13 amino acids in the CDR3, from cysteine to phenylalanine inclusive. The CDR3 DNA has 39 bases and is translated from base 1. V has 6 bases trimmed and J has 7 bases trimmed; junction bases matching no gene number 5. Per the germline V gene, WSHSY is the CDR1 and SAAADI is the CDR2. The TCR sequence derives from a newborn girl in good health. Specimen: cord blood. The chain employs TRBV10-2 and TRBJ2-1; 8 central nucleotides agree with TRBD2. The DNA sequence is TGCGCCAGCAGGCGGGGGGCCCCAAATGAGCAGTTCTTC. It is translated as CASRRGAPNEQFF.